Shown below are 7 T cell receptor beta chains from a single sample sequenced in a study of CD8 T cells in ankylosing spondylitis. TCRdb passed the 5' RACE reads through MiXCR, listing each CDR3 protein once. The table includes about 90,000 distinct CDR3 sequences, approximately 9.6% detected once. The antigens of these receptors remain unknown. Study results and caveats: What appeared characteristic of ankylosing spondylitis blood was a TCR beta motif of several highly homologous variants.

The sample comprised blood, either unsorted or a sorted T cell fraction (not recorded which). The receptors stem from a male donor with ankylosing spondylitis.

V is TRBV20-1 and J is TRBJ2-3, with TRBD1 matching over 7 bases. There are 14 residues in the CDR3. V was clipped by 4 bases and J by 3 bases; unmatched bases: 7. Germline V gene sequence: CDR1 DFQATT, CDR2 SNEGSKA (reference sequence). CDR3 bases: TGCAGTGCTACCGACAGGGTGGGGACAGATACGCAGTATTTT. Residues: CSATDRVGTDTQYF.

This clonotype was counted many times. V gene TRBV6-1 combines with J gene TRBJ1-1; D call uncertain. Between the trimmed V and J ends, which lost 2 bases and 0 bases, there was a span of 10 bases. CDR3 length: 15 residues. Germline loops: CDR1 MNHNS, CDR2 SASEGT. The CDR3 region is CASSERETMNTEAFF. The CDR3 bases are TGTGCCAGCAGTGAAAGGGAAACCATGAACACTGAAGCTTTCTTT.

This rearrangement joins TRBV11-2 to TRBJ1-1; D unresolved. Trimming took 1 base from V and 6 from J, leaving 15 bases between them. The germline gives CDR1 SGHAT, CDR2 FQNNGV. The CDR3 contains 15 residues. The CDR3 here is CASSLVPHGPPEAFF. CDR3 nucleotide sequence: TGTGCCAGCAGCTTAGTCCCCCATGGCCCCCCTGAAGCTTTCTTT.

This clonotype showed up just a few times. The J gene is TRBJ2-2, the V gene TRBV29-1; perhaps TRBD2 as D (6 bases). Trimming cost V 7 bases and J 4 bases, with 7 bases left between them. The germline CDR1 and CDR2 sequences are SQVTM and ANQGSEA. There are 11 residues in the CDR3. The DNA for the CDR3 is TGCAGCGGGGAGGTCACCGGGGAGCTGTTTTTT. It specifies CSGEVTGELFF.

Comments on this clonotype: With a much larger clone just one base away, this may be a read error. The V and J genes are TRBV7-9 and TRBJ2-1; D gene unclear. CDR3 length: 12 amino acids. The germline V gene encodes CDR1 SEHNR and CDR2 FQNEAQ (reference sequence). The germline V and J ends were trimmed by 7 bases and 4 bases, with 8 bases remaining between them. CDR3 in amino acids: CASIWGYNEQFF. CDR3 in DNA: TGTGCCAGCATCTGGGGTTACAATGAGCAGTTCTTC.

This clonotype appeared a few times. The rearrangement joins TRBV5-1 to TRBJ2-3, with 10 bases matching TRBD2. The CDR3 is 18 residues long. V was pared by 4 bases and J by 0 bases, with 11 bases of the junction left unmatched. The germline gives CDR1 SGHRS, CDR2 YFSETQ. The CDR3 region has the DNA TGCGCCAGCAGCAAAAGGGGGACTAGCGAATTAAGCACAGATACGCAGTATTTT. Translated: CASSKRGTSELSTDTQYF. Full variable domain (missing parts from reference TRBV5-1 and TRBJ2-3): KAGVTQTPRYLIKTRGQQVTLSCSPISGHRSVSWYQQTPGQGLQFLFEYFSETQRNKGNFPGRFSGRQFSNSRSEMNVSTLELGDSALYLCASSKRGTSELSTDTQYFGPGTRLTVL.

The table lists this clonotype with many counts. This sequence joins TRBV15 and TRBJ2-1, with D perhaps TRBD1 (6 bases). This CDR3 contains 13 residues. Germline lookup yields CDR1 LNHNV and CDR2 YYDKDF (reference sequence). Trimming took 3 bases from V and 7 from J, leaving 10 bases between them. CDR3 loop: CATSSYRENEQFF. As DNA, the CDR3 is TGTGCCACCAGCAGCTACAGGGAAAATGAGCAGTTCTTC.